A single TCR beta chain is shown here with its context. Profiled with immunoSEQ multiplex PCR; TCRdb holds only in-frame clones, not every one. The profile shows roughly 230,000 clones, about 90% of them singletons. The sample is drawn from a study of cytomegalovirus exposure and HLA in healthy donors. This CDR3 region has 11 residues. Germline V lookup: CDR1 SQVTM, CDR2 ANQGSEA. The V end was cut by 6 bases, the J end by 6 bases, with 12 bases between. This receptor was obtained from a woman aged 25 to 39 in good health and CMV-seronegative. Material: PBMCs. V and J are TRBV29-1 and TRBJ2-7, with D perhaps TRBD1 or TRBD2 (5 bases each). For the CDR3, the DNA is TGCAGCGTCCCCGGGACCACCGAGCAGTACTTC. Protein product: CSVPGTTEQYF.